Shown below are 24 T cell receptor beta chains from a single sample sequenced in a study of shared clonotypes between healthy human individuals. The data were produced by immunoSEQ multiplex PCR, yet TCRdb's version contains in-frame clones alone and is incomplete. The sample lists about 2.4 million clones; about 92% were seen once. The sample consisted of naive CD4+ T cells sorted from blood. As to subset: CD45RA+ positively selected. These receptors were obtained from a man aged 18 to 29 in good health.

CDR3 residues: CASPAGDTQYF. The CDR3 DNA follows: TGTGCCAGCCCGGCAGGGGATACGCAGTATTTT. V and J are TRBV28 and TRBJ2-3; perhaps TRBD1 as D (5 bases). This CDR3 has 11 amino acids. CDR1 and CDR2 (germline): MDHEN, SYDVKM. Deletions cut 8 bases from V and 6 bases from J, with 9 bases between.

V usage is TRBV4-1 and J usage is TRBJ2-3, with a possible D match to TRBD2 (6 bases). The CDR3 is 15 amino acids. The ends were cut back, 4 bases at V and 1 base at J, with 12 bases in the middle. Germline V gives CDR1 MGHRA, CDR2 YSYEKL. This CDR3 is CASSPLASGTDTQYF. The CDR3 bases are TGCGCCAGCAGCCCGTTGGCTAGCGGCACAGATACGCAGTATTTT.

About this clone itself: Other DNA variants within this sample encode the same CDR3. V gene TRBV5-1 combines with J gene TRBJ2-3; either TRBD1 or TRBD2 may fit D (5 bases each). V lost 0 bases to trimming and J lost 3 bases, with 11 bases between them. The length of the CDR3 is 15 residues. In germline, CDR1 is SGHRS, CDR2 YFSETQ. In nucleotides, the CDR3 is TGCGCCAGCAGCTTGGCGGGAAGGGGTACAGATACGCAGTATTTT. Its protein is CASSLAGRGTDTQYF.

CDR3 DNA: TGTGCCAGCAGCGTAGCCGGCGACCCAGGGAACACTGAAGCTTTCTTT. It translates to CASSVAGDPGNTEAFF. The rearrangement uses TRBV9 and TRBJ1-1; D is unclear. Trimming stripped 0 bases from V and 1 base from J, with 13 bases between. The CDR3 is 16 residues long. Germline V lookup: CDR1 SGDLS, CDR2 YYNGEE.

This chain links TRBV5-1 with TRBJ2-4; 11 nucleotides match TRBD2. The CDR3 sequence is 17 residues long. Per germline, CDR1 SGHRS and CDR2 YFSETQ. V was clipped by 1 base and J by 10 bases; unmatched bases: 13. The CDR3 DNA is TGCGCCAGCAGCTTGACTGAGACTAGCGGGGTAAAACTGATTCAGTACTTC. Translation: CASSLTETSGVKLIQYF. Variable domain in full (rest from reference TRBV5-1 and TRBJ2-4): KAGVTQTPRYLIKTRGQQVTLSCSPISGHRSVSWYQQTPGQGLQFLFEYFSETQRNKGNFPGRFSGRQFSNSRSEMNVSTLELGDSALYLCASSLTETSGVKLIQYFGAGTRLSVL.

The chain uses TRBV5-4 and TRBJ1-6; TRBD1 matches at 8 bases. Per germline, CDR1 SGHNT and CDR2 YYREEE (reference sequence). V gave up 1 base and J gave up 7 bases; unmatched junction bases: 7. This CDR3 has 16 residues. In DNA, the CDR3 is TGTGCCAGCAGCTTGATACAGGGGGTCGCAAATTCACCCCTCCACTTT. Protein sequence: CASSLIQGVANSPLHF.

The chain uses TRBV7-2 and TRBJ2-2, with D perhaps TRBD2 (6 bases). CDR1 and CDR2 (germline): SGHTA, FQGNSA. There are 15 residues in the CDR3. The germline V and J ends were trimmed by 5 bases and 1 base, with 11 bases remaining between them. The CDR3 sequence is CASSRTTRNTGELFF. The CDR3 bases are TGTGCCAGCAGCCGAACGACTAGGAACACCGGGGAGCTGTTTTTT.

This clone is a singleton in its sample. The V gene is TRBV6-5, the J gene TRBJ1-1; TRBD1 matches 8 bases. J lost 5 bases, V lost 6 bases, and 8 bases had no gene match. The CDR3 length is 14 residues. Germline assignment: CDR1 MNHEY and CDR2 SVGAGI. CDR3 in amino acids: CASRTFTGGTEAFF. The CDR3 nucleotides read TGTGCCAGCAGAACCTTTACAGGGGGTACTGAAGCTTTCTTT.

This clone has just one count. The gene calls are TRBV19 and TRBJ1-4, with D uncertain. The CDR3 length is 14 residues. Germline loops: CDR1 LNHDA, CDR2 SQIVND (reference sequence). V was clipped by 9 bases and J by 7 bases, with 18 bases between them. Here the CDR3 reads CASNSRVLAEKLFF. The CDR3 DNA reads TGTGCCAGCAACTCGAGGGTGTTGGCTGAAAAACTGTTTTTT.

The chain joins TRBV4-3 to TRBJ1-2; TRBD1 matches 9 bases. Germline CDR1 LGHNA, CDR2 YSLEER. The trim removed 0 bases at V and 2 bases at J, leaving 4 bases unmatched. The CDR3 extends over 16 amino acids. CDR3 in amino acids: CASSQDNRGQNYGYTF. Here the CDR3 DNA reads TGCGCCAGCAGCCAAGATAACAGGGGGCAGAACTATGGCTACACCTTC.

V is TRBV11-2 and J is TRBJ1-5; 7 bases are shared with TRBD1. The length of the CDR3 is 11 residues. V was pared by 5 bases and J by 13 bases, with 5 bases of the junction left unmatched. CDR1 and CDR2 from the germline V gene are SGHAT and FQNNGV. The CDR3 coding sequence is TGTGCCAGCAGCCGCGGACAGGCTCAGCATTTT. Protein sequence: CASSRGQAQHF.

Comment on this clone: The same CDR3 is also encoded by other DNA sequences in this sample. DNA of the CDR3: TGTGCCAGCTCACTTGGACAGAACTATGGCTACACCTTC. Protein product: CASSLGQNYGYTF. The rearrangement uses TRBV18 and TRBJ1-2, with a tentative D call TRBD1 (6 bases). V gave up 4 bases and J gave up 2 bases, with 8 bases separating them. CDR1 is KGHSH and CDR2 is LQKENI in the germline V gene. This CDR3 comprises 13 residues.

This sequence joins TRBV5-4 and TRBJ1-5; weak D call: TRBD1 (5 bases). V was trimmed by 0 bases and J by 0 bases, leaving 10 bases between them. CDR3 length: 16 residues. Germline V gene data show CDR1 as SGHNT and CDR2 as YYREEE (reference sequence). This chain's CDR3 is CASSLESGHSNQPQHF. CDR3 in DNA: TGTGCCAGCAGCTTGGAGTCAGGGCATAGCAATCAGCCCCAGCATTTT.

CDR3 coding DNA: TGTGCCAGCAGTCAGCCCGATGGACAGGGGGCGAAGAATGAGCAGTTCTTC. Residues: CASSQPDGQGAKNEQFF. The V call is TRBV25-1, the J call TRBJ2-1; the match to TRBD1 covers 11 bases. After removal of 5 bases from V and 7 bases from J, the junction contained 13 bases not matched to a gene. Germline-derived CDR1 and CDR2 are MGHDK and SYGVNS. This CDR3 has 17 residues.

This clone was recorded once. The sample holds other DNA sequences that translate to the same CDR3. The V gene is TRBV18, the J gene TRBJ2-1; D remains unclear. Germline V gene sequence: CDR1 KGHSH, CDR2 LQKENI. Trimming took 1 base from V and 1 from J, leaving 5 bases between them. The length of the CDR3 is 14 residues. The CDR3 bases are TGTGCCAGCTCACCACAGGGATCCTACAATGAGCAGTTCTTC. The encoded protein is CASSPQGSYNEQFF.

The chain couples TRBV2 to TRBJ1-1; 8 bases are shared with TRBD1. The V gene end was trimmed by 7 bases and the J gene end by 1 base; junction bases not matched to a gene: 8. Germline lookup yields CDR1 SNHLY and CDR2 FYNNEI. The CDR3 spans 15 residues. CDR3: CASNPPQGANTEAFF. Here the CDR3 DNA reads TGTGCCAGCAACCCCCCCCAGGGGGCGAACACTGAAGCTTTCTTT.

This chain connects TRBV9 to TRBJ2-1; tentatively, D is TRBD1 (6 bases). This CDR3 region has 18 residues. Germline V lookup: CDR1 SGDLS, CDR2 YYNGEE. Deletions cut 0 bases from V and 4 bases from J, with 20 bases between. The CDR3 sequence: CASSVARGNSDFYNEQFF. The DNA for the CDR3 is TGTGCCAGCAGCGTAGCTAGGGGGAATAGTGATTTTTACAATGAGCAGTTCTTC. The full variable domain, its missing parts supplied by reference TRBV9 and TRBJ2-1, is DSGVTQTPKHLITATGQRVTLRCSPRSGDLSVYWYQQSLDQGLQFLIQYYNGEERAKGNILERFSAQQFPDLHSELNLSSLELGDSALYFCASSVARGNSDFYNEQFFGPGTRLTVL.

The chain uses TRBV5-1 and TRBJ2-3; D gene uncertain. Trimming shortened V by 4 bases and J by 2 bases, and 8 bases separated the two germline ends. Germline CDR1 SGHRS, CDR2 YFSETQ. The CDR3 is 13 amino acids. The CDR3 here is CASSPPATDTQYF. The CDR3 DNA is TGCGCCAGCAGCCCCCCCGCCACAGATACGCAGTATTTT.

V usage is TRBV6-5 and J usage is TRBJ2-3; 11 bases agree with TRBD2. The germline CDR1 and CDR2 sequences are MNHEY and SVGAGI. The junction had 6 bases not matched to a gene; V was cut back by 6 bases and J by 4 bases. The CDR3 contains 15 residues. The CDR3 DNA is TGTGCCAGCAGCCAAACTAGCGGGGGAGCAGATACGCAGTATTTT. This sequence encodes CASSQTSGGADTQYF.

Here the CDR3 DNA reads TGTGCCAGCAGACCACCGGGACTGGGTCAAGGGCCCCAGCATTTT. It translates to CASRPPGLGQGPQHF. The genes are TRBV28 and TRBJ1-5; perhaps TRBD1 as D (5 bases). Germline V gives CDR1 MDHEN, CDR2 SYDVKM. This CDR3 is built from 15 residues. The germline V and J ends were trimmed by 6 bases and 9 bases, with 21 bases remaining between them.

This rearrangement joins TRBV7-9 to TRBJ1-6, with D possibly being TRBD1 (5 bases). CDR1 and CDR2 from the germline V gene are SEHNR and FQNEAQ (reference sequence). This CDR3 comprises 16 residues. V lost 11 bases, J lost 10 bases, and 27 bases lay in between. CDR3 bases: TGTGCCGCTGGGGCGGGGACTATCGGTGCTTACTCACCCCTCCACTTT. This translates into CAAGAGTIGAYSPLHF.

The rearrangement joins TRBV5-1 to TRBJ1-5; TRBD1 is a possible D gene (5 bases). The CDR3 loop spans 14 amino acids. V was pared by 3 bases and J by 4 bases, with 11 bases between. The V gene's germline CDR1 is SGHRS and CDR2 YFSETQ. The CDR3 spells CASSSGRDNQPQHF. The CDR3 nucleotides read TGCGCCAGCAGCTCGGGCAGGGATAATCAGCCCCAGCATTTT.

The CDR3: CASSVSPSGTGVGTEAFF. The CDR3, as DNA: TGTGCCAGCAGCGTCTCACCTTCCGGGACAGGGGTTGGGACTGAAGCTTTCTTT. This chain joins TRBV2 and TRBJ1-1; 10 nucleotides agree with TRBD1. Germline V CDR1 and CDR2: SNHLY, FYNNEI. V shed 6 bases, J shed 5 bases, and the junction held 18 bases outside the gene matches. The CDR3 loop spans 18 amino acids.

This clone was observed once. The V and J genes are TRBV28 and TRBJ2-7; D may be TRBD1 (6 bases). The CDR3 runs to 15 residues. Germline CDR1 and CDR2: MDHEN and SYDVKM. With 5 bases removed from V and 2 bases from J, the gap between germline ends came to 16 bases. CDR3 residues: CASSAPDRTPYEQYF. CDR3 nucleotides: TGTGCCAGCAGTGCCCCGGACAGAACCCCCTACGAGCAGTACTTC.